Following are 22 T cell receptor beta chains from one sample sequenced in a study of blood T cell repertoires in COVID-19. The data were produced by immunoSEQ multiplex PCR, yet TCRdb's version contains in-frame clones alone and is incomplete. The data show about 400,000 clones, around 87% seen once. Sequences were obtained from peripheral blood. All receptors come from a human donor in a cohort sampled during active COVID-19.

This chain joins TRBV3-1 (or the pseudogene TRBV3-2) and TRBJ1-6; 8 nucleotides agree with TRBD1. The J segment lost 5 bases and the V segment lost 5 bases, leaving 5 bases of the junction unmatched. CDR1 is LGHDT, CDR2 YNNKEL, per germline (reference sequence). The CDR3 is made up of 15 amino acids. CDR3 region: CASSIRTGNNSPLHF. CDR3 in DNA: TGTGCCAGCAGCATTCGGACAGGGAATAATTCACCCCTCCACTTT.

V and J are TRBV30 and TRBJ2-6; D may be TRBD1 (5 bases). The CDR3 runs 13 residues. Trimming cost V 8 bases and J 2 bases, with 10 bases left between them. Germline V gene lookup returns CDR1 GTSNPN and CDR2 SVGIG (reference sequence). This chain's CDR3 is CAGAYAGANVLTF. DNA for the CDR3: TGTGCCGGGGCCTACGCTGGGGCCAACGTCCTGACTTTC. The full variable domain, in which reference TRBV30 and TRBJ2-6 provide the parts outside the CDR3, is SQTIHQWPATLVQPVGSPLSLECTVEGTSNPNLYWYRQAAGRGLQLLFYSVGIGQISSEVPQNLSASRPQDRQFILSSKKLLLSDSGFYLCAGAYAGANVLTFGAGSRLTVL.

The rearrangement uses TRBV2 and TRBJ2-7, with D maybe TRBD2 (6 bases). The germline CDR1 and CDR2 sequences are SNHLY and FYNNEI. Trimming shortened V by 7 bases and J by 2 bases, and 9 bases separated the two germline ends. CDR3 length: 12 amino acids. CDR3 nucleotide sequence: TGTGCCAGCACCACGGGGGCCTACGAGCAGTACTTC. It translates to CASTTGAYEQYF.

The rearrangement uses TRBV7-3 and TRBJ2-1; D is possibly TRBD2 (7 bases). Trimming left V 5 bases short and J 1 base short, with 12 bases between. This CDR3 comprises 15 residues. CDR1 is SGHTA, CDR2 FQGTGA, per germline. The CDR3 protein is CASSERGGSYNEQFF. The CDR3 DNA is TGTGCCAGCAGCGAAAGGGGGGGATCCTACAATGAGCAGTTCTTC.

This chain links TRBV6-5 with TRBJ1-6, with 7 bases that match TRBD1. This CDR3 is built from 15 residues. With 4 bases clipped from V and 9 bases from J, the junction kept 9 bases outside the gene matches. Germline V gives CDR1 MNHEY, CDR2 SVGAGI. The CDR3 region is CASSSGQVRSSPLHF. In DNA form, the CDR3 reads TGTGCCAGCAGTTCTGGACAGGTGAGAAGTTCACCCCTCCACTTT.

V usage is TRBV7-8 and J usage is TRBJ1-6, with D perhaps matching TRBD1 (6 bases). CDR1 SGHVS and CDR2 FQNEAQ come from the germline V gene. The V end was cut by 5 bases, the J end by 7 bases, with 27 bases between. The CDR3 spans 19 residues. In DNA, the CDR3 is TGTGCCAGCAGCCCCATGCGGGGGATAGGGGGGGTTTTAAATTCACCCCTCCACTTT. This encodes CASSPMRGIGGVLNSPLHF.

V is TRBV10-3 and J is TRBJ2-1, with 13 bases lining up with TRBD2. With 2 bases clipped from V and 8 bases from J, the junction kept 9 bases outside the gene matches. CDR3 size: 17 residues. The germline CDR1 and CDR2 sequences are ENHRY and SYGVKD. CDR3 residues: CAISELLAGGPRDEQFF. The CDR3 coding sequence is TGTGCCATCAGTGAGCTACTAGCGGGGGGGCCGCGGGATGAGCAGTTCTTC.

This sequence joins TRBV25-1 and TRBJ2-2; D may be TRBD2 (6 bases). V was trimmed by 3 bases and J by 3 bases, leaving 11 bases between them. The CDR3 extends over 15 amino acids. CDR1 MGHDK and CDR2 SYGVNS come from the germline V gene. CDR3 nucleotide sequence: TGTGCCAGCAGTGATGCTAGGGAGGACACCGGGGAGCTGTTTTTT. Translation gives CASSDAREDTGELFF.

The chain recombines TRBV9 with TRBJ2-1; 11 bases align to TRBD2. There are 16 residues in the CDR3. CDR1 and CDR2 (germline): SGDLS, YYNGEE. J gave up 8 bases and V 4 bases, and 11 bases lay outside the gene matches. Here the CDR3 reads CASSPSGTSGADEQFF. DNA of the CDR3: TGTGCCAGCAGCCCCTCCGGGACTAGCGGCGCAGATGAGCAGTTCTTC.

V usage is TRBV18 and J usage is TRBJ1-5; 8 nucleotides agree with TRBD1. V lost 4 bases, J lost 2 bases, and 4 bases stayed unmatched. This CDR3 contains 15 residues. CDR1 is KGHSH, CDR2 LQKENI, per germline. The CDR3 protein is CASSQTTGGNQPQHF. In nucleotides, the CDR3 is TGTGCCAGCTCACAAACGACAGGGGGCAATCAGCCCCAGCATTTT.

The chain joins TRBV3-1 (or the pseudogene TRBV3-2) to TRBJ1-2; 8 bases are shared with TRBD1. The junction had 6 bases not matched to a gene; V was cut back by 0 bases and J by 6 bases. CDR1 and CDR2 (germline): LGHDT, YNNKEL (reference sequence). CDR3 length equals 15 residues. CDR3 DNA: TGTGCCAGCAGCCAAGATACGACAGGGGCGGATGGCTACACCTTC. Its protein product is CASSQDTTGADGYTF.

This CDR3 reads CAWNGVRHGYTF. Here the CDR3 DNA reads TGTGCCTGGAATGGCGTGAGGCATGGCTACACCTTC. This rearrangement joins TRBV30 to TRBJ1-2, with D unresolved. The CDR3 spans 12 residues. The V and J ends lost 4 bases and 6 bases respectively, with 12 bases between them. From germline, CDR1 is GTSNPN and CDR2 SVGIG (reference sequence). The full variable domain, with the rest looked up from reference TRBV30 and TRBJ1-2, is SQTIHQWPATLVQPVGSPLSLECTVEGTSNPNLYWYRQAAGRGLQLLFYSVGIGQISSEVPQNLSASRPQDRQFILSSKKLLLSDSGFYLCAWNGVRHGYTFGSGTRLTVV.

The chain employs TRBV28 and TRBJ2-1; 7 nucleotides line up with TRBD2. V shed 6 bases, J shed 7 bases, and the junction held 12 bases outside the gene matches. This CDR3 has 15 residues. CDR1 and CDR2 (germline): MDHEN, SYDVKM. CDR3 sequence reads: CASSLTMGGWNEQFF. For the CDR3, the DNA is TGTGCCAGCAGCCTCACCATGGGGGGGTGGAATGAGCAGTTCTTC.

The chain recombines TRBV2 with TRBJ1-2, with D unresolved. V lost 3 bases, J lost 5 bases, and 7 bases lay in between. CDR1 SNHLY and CDR2 FYNNEI come from the germline V gene. The CDR3 is made up of 12 amino acids. As DNA, the CDR3 is TGTGCCAGCAGTGATGAGTCGTATGGCTACACCTTC. The encoded protein is CASSDESYGYTF.

The chain is built from TRBV4-1 and TRBJ2-1; 9 bases fit TRBD2. From germline, CDR1 is MGHRA and CDR2 YSYEKL. CDR3 length: 17 amino acids. V lost 0 bases, J lost 2 bases, and 5 bases stayed unmatched. The CDR3 nucleotides are TGCGCCAGCAGCCAAGACATGGCGGGGGGGCCCTACAATGAGCAGTTCTTC. Protein product: CASSQDMAGGPYNEQFF.

The chain links TRBV10-3 to TRBJ2-5; D not resolved. The V end was cut by 0 bases, the J end by 5 bases, with 7 bases between. The CDR3 covers 13 residues. From germline, CDR1 is ENHRY and CDR2 SYGVKD. In DNA, the CDR3 is TGTGCCATCAGTGAGTCGATCCAGGAGACCCAGTACTTC. This gives the protein CAISESIQETQYF.

The genes are TRBV18 and TRBJ1-1; 8 bases match TRBD1. J gave up 3 bases and V 2 bases, and 2 bases lay outside the gene matches. CDR3 length: 14 residues. From germline, CDR1 is KGHSH and CDR2 LQKENI. The CDR3 loop is CASSPNRGDTEAFF. The CDR3 DNA is TGTGCCAGCTCACCAAACAGGGGGGACACTGAAGCTTTCTTT.

This chain links TRBV7-9 with TRBJ1-4; 7 bases align to TRBD1. Germline V CDR1 and CDR2: SEHNR, FQNEAQ (reference sequence). This CDR3 has 14 residues. With 7 bases clipped from V and 8 bases from J, the junction kept 10 bases outside the gene matches. CDR3 bases: TGTGCCAGCACGGAAGAGGACAGGCCGGAAAAACTGTTTTTT. Protein product: CASTEEDRPEKLFF.

The chain couples TRBV18 to TRBJ1-4; the D gene is possibly TRBD1 (5 bases). Trimming took off 3 bases at V and 8 bases at J, with 10 bases between the two ends. The germline CDR1 and CDR2 sequences are KGHSH and LQKENI. This CDR3 is 13 amino acids long. CDR3 in DNA: TGTGCCAGCTCACCGCAGGGACTGGAAAAACTGTTTTTT. It specifies CASSPQGLEKLFF.

The V and J genes are TRBV12-3 or TRBV12-4 and TRBJ1-4; 7 bases align to TRBD1. V lost 9 bases, J lost 14 bases, and 15 bases stayed unmatched. The CDR3 totals 13 residues. CDR3 bases: TGTGCCAGTACTAGGGGGACGACAGGGAATCTGTTTTTT. Translated: CASTRGTTGNLFF.

About this clone: One junction end does not reproduce the germline sequence, and a read error may be involved. The chain couples TRBV29-1 to TRBJ2-7, with D perhaps TRBD1 (6 bases). The CDR3 has 11 residues. Germline assignment: CDR1 SQVTM and CDR2 ANQGSEA. The CDR3 sequence is CSVITGYGQYF. In nucleotides, the CDR3 is TGCAGCGTTATAACAGGGTACGGGCAGTACTTC.

As to this clone: This sample also contains other DNA sequences that code for the same CDR3. This chain uses TRBV3-1 (or the pseudogene TRBV3-2) with TRBJ1-4; D is undetermined. The ends were cut back, 3 bases at V and 0 bases at J, with 5 bases in the middle. The length of the CDR3 is 14 residues. Germline V gives CDR1 LGHDT, CDR2 YNNKEL (reference sequence). The CDR3 nucleotides read TGTGCCAGCAGCCACGAGGCAACTAATGAAAAACTGTTTTTT. Amino acid sequence: CASSHEATNEKLFF.